This T cell receptor beta chain originates from a study of glioma-infiltrating T cells. Background on the study: Presurgical dexamethasone in glioma patients lasted six or fewer days.

Concerning this clonotype: Lacking the conserved final phenylalanine or tryptophan, this CDR3 likely reflects a read error.

Using RNA template, CDR3s of TCR alpha and beta were amplified with iRepertoire arm-PCR. TCRdb processed the multiplex PCR reads anew with MiXCR; each CDR3 protein has one entry. Among fewer than 500,000 distinct CDR3 sequences listed, roughly 41% were seen once. Germline CDR1 reads SGHRS; CDR2 reads YFSETQ. The CDR3 contains 15 residues. J was trimmed by 0 bases and V by 4 bases; bases with no gene match: 6. The gene calls are TRBV5-1 and TRBJ1-1, with 7 bases identical to TRBD1. This receptor was identified in a human donor with low-grade glioma or glioblastoma, undergoing nonglioma brain surgery, or in good health (not recorded which). The sequenced sample consisted of glioma tissue, nonneoplastic brain tissue, or PBMCs (not recorded which). The CDR3 sequence: CASSLRGLVNTEAFI. The DNA of the CDR3 is TGCGCCAGCAGCCTGAGGGGGCTGGTGAACACTGAAGCTTTCATT.